A single sample gave rise to the 14 T cell receptor beta chains below, sequenced in a study of spatial heterogeneity in lung cancer. Time point indicated: sample taken at primary tumor resection. Tumor, nontumor lung or frozen PBMC supplied whole RNA that was sequenced unsorted. TCRdb analysed the 5' RACE reads with MiXCR anew, one entry per CDR3 protein. The table shows under 100,000 distinct CDR3 sequences, with roughly 9.5% occurring only once. The material sequenced was PBMCs, taken at surgery. The receptors come from a male donor with early-stage non-small cell lung cancer.

In this sample, this clonotype turned up many times. CDR3 sequence reads: CASSQQGADTQYF. CDR3 bases: TGCGCCAGCAGCCAACAGGGGGCAGATACGCAGTATTTT. This chain joins TRBV5-1 and TRBJ2-3, with 8 bases that match TRBD1. Per germline, CDR1 SGHRS and CDR2 YFSETQ. This CDR3 is 13 amino acids long. J was trimmed by 4 bases and V by 4 bases; bases with no gene match: 2.

V gene TRBV28 combines with J gene TRBJ2-7; 9 bases are a match to TRBD1. Germline loops: CDR1 MDHEN, CDR2 SYDVKM. After removal of 2 bases from V and 2 bases from J, the junction contained 4 bases not matched to a gene. The CDR3 is made up of 15 amino acids. The DNA of the CDR3 is TGTGCCAGCAGTTTAGAGGACAGGGGCCCCTACGAGCAGTACTTC. It is translated as CASSLEDRGPYEQYF.

This clonotype showed up many times. This chain uses TRBV19 with TRBJ2-5; 9 bases match TRBD2. The CDR3 has 14 residues. Trimming at V came to 5 bases and at J to 5 bases, leaving 6 bases not matched to a gene. CDR1 and CDR2 from the germline V gene are LNHDA and SQIVND (reference sequence). The CDR3 loop is CASSEAGGRETQYF. The CDR3 DNA follows: TGTGCCAGTAGTGAAGCGGGAGGTCGGGAGACCCAGTACTTC.

The chain combines TRBV3-1 with TRBJ1-1; tentative D call: TRBD1 (5 bases). The CDR3 is 15 amino acids. Trimming pared 6 bases from V and 3 bases from J, leaving 17 bases between. Germline V gives CDR1 LGHDT, CDR2 YNNKEL (reference sequence). CDR3 nucleotides: TGTGCCAGCAGTCCTGGTGTCGGGGGGGACACTGAAGCTTTCTTT. It yields the protein CASSPGVGGDTEAFF.

V usage is TRBV2 and J usage is TRBJ2-1, with a possible D match to TRBD1 (6 bases). Trimming removed 11 bases from V and 7 bases from J, with 12 bases in between. Germline-derived CDR1 and CDR2 are SNHLY and FYNNEI. The CDR3 runs to 11 residues. The DNA for the CDR3 is TGTGCCTCGACAGGAAGGAATGAGCAGTTCTTC. Protein product: CASTGRNEQFF.

This clonotype has just a few counts. CDR3 DNA sequence: TGCAGTGCTAGAGAAGGCGGGTCCAGCTCCTACGAGCAGTACTTC. It encodes CSAREGGSSSYEQYF. The chain joins TRBV20-1 to TRBJ2-7; D may be TRBD2 (5 bases). Germline V gene data show CDR1 as DFQATT and CDR2 as SNEGSKA (reference sequence). The CDR3 has 15 amino acids. Trimming shortened V by 0 bases and J by 0 bases, and 12 bases separated the two germline ends.

This clonotype was counted a few times. CDR3 nucleotide sequence: TGCAGTGCCGAGCGGACAGGACGCTCTAGGGAGCTGTTTTTT. Translated: CSAERTGRSRELFF. This chain uses TRBV20-1 with TRBJ2-2; 7 nucleotides line up with TRBD1. The junction had 13 bases not matched to a gene; V was cut back by 6 bases and J by 9 bases. Germline V gene lookup returns CDR1 DFQATT and CDR2 SNEGSKA (reference sequence). The CDR3 sequence is 14 residues long.

The rearrangement joins TRBV20-1 to TRBJ2-3, with a tentative D call TRBD2 (6 bases). There are 14 residues in the CDR3. CDR1 is DFQATT, CDR2 SNEGSKA, per germline (reference sequence). The V end lost 3 bases, the J end lost 3 bases, and 13 bases lay between the germline ends. DNA of the CDR3: TGCAGTGCTAGTGGCAGGGAGGCGACAGATACGCAGTATTTT. It is translated as CSASGREATDTQYF.

This clonotype was counted ten times or more. The CDR3 nucleotides are TGCAGTGCCGTAAGCGAGGTTGAGGGGGAGCAGTACTTC. Protein product: CSAVSEVEGEQYF. This sequence joins TRBV20-1 and TRBJ2-7; D possibly uses TRBD1 or TRBD2 (5 bases each). The CDR3 is made up of 13 amino acids. V lost 6 bases and J 7 bases, leaving 19 bases between the germline ends. Germline-derived CDR1 and CDR2 are DFQATT and SNEGSKA (reference sequence).

This clonotype was detected ten times or more. V gene TRBV20-1 combines with J gene TRBJ1-6, with TRBD1 matching 8 bases. Germline V gives CDR1 DFQATT, CDR2 SNEGSKA (reference sequence). This CDR3 contains 16 residues. The trim removed 5 bases at V and 0 bases at J, leaving 6 bases unmatched. This chain's CDR3 is CSAFRTGSSYNSPLHF. The CDR3 bases are TGCAGTGCTTTCCGGACAGGGAGCTCCTATAATTCACCCCTCCACTTT.

Many counts were recorded for this clonotype. The chain links TRBV2 to TRBJ1-2, with D uncertain. The germline CDR1 and CDR2 sequences are SNHLY and FYNNEI. Trimming took 3 bases from V and 7 from J, leaving 6 bases between them. The CDR3 runs 11 residues. The CDR3 loop is CASSEGFGYTF. CDR3 bases: TGTGCCAGCAGTGAGGGTTTTGGCTACACCTTC.

This clonotype was seen only a few times. The V gene is TRBV7-9, the J gene TRBJ2-7, with D possibly being TRBD1 or TRBD2 (5 bases each). The germline CDR1 and CDR2 sequences are SEHNR and FQNEAQ (reference sequence). The germline V and J ends were trimmed by 3 bases and 0 bases, with 9 bases remaining between them. This CDR3 spans 14 amino acids. CDR3 residues: CASSFGTGSYEQYF. CDR3 nucleotide sequence: TGTGCCAGCAGCTTCGGGACCGGCTCCTACGAGCAGTACTTC.

This chain links TRBV20-1 with TRBJ1-2, with 7 bases aligning to TRBD1. CDR3 length equals 15 residues. Germline loops: CDR1 DFQATT, CDR2 SNEGSKA (reference sequence). The V segment lost 0 bases and the J segment 4 bases; nucleotides outside the gene matches: 8. This chain's CDR3 is CSARDPGTAGYGYTF. In DNA form, the CDR3 reads TGCAGTGCTAGAGATCCCGGGACAGCGGGCTATGGCTACACCTTC.

This clonotype was found a few times. CDR3 in DNA: TGCAGTGCTAGAGACCCGTTCGGGACGGACCTTTACGAGCAGTACTTC. Protein product: CSARDPFGTDLYEQYF. This rearrangement joins TRBV20-1 to TRBJ2-7; tentatively, D is TRBD1 or TRBD2 (5 bases each). Germline CDR1 and CDR2: DFQATT and SNEGSKA (reference sequence). CDR3 length equals 16 residues. V lost 0 bases, J lost 4 bases, and 19 bases lay in between.